The TCR beta chain described here comes from a study of T-cell reconstitution after alpha-beta-depleted transplantation in children. Findings and caveats of the study: The high TCRbeta diversity at day 60 in some patients came from surviving recipient T cells and thymic progenitors.

This clonotype came up a few times. Its antigen is unidentified. A library of TCRbeta sequences, prepared with unique molecular identifiers, was generated. TCRdb called the PCR reads again in MiXCR, with one record for every CDR3 protein. The sample holds 500,000 or so distinct CDR3 sequences, roughly 11% seen once. The TCR comes from a female patient aged 2-9 years who had a stem cell transplant for aplastic anemia, so the T cells may come from the graft donor. Sequences were derived from PBMCs, mostly from graft donor cells, sampled 180 days after TCRalphabeta/CD19-depleted stem cell transplant.

The CDR3 bases are TGCAGTGCTCGAGGACAGGAAACCTACGAGCAGTACTTC. It codes for CSARGQETYEQYF. The chain recombines TRBV20-1 with TRBJ2-7; 7 nucleotides match TRBD1. V lost 5 bases and J lost 2; bases outside the gene matches: 6. The CDR3 spans 13 residues. The V gene's germline CDR1 is DFQATT and CDR2 SNEGSKA (reference sequence).